Below, 31 T cell receptor beta chains from the same sample are listed, as sequenced in a study of T cell repertoires in cytomegalovirus infection. Their target antigens are unknown. From the reads, TCRdb called clonotypes with MiXCR, one entry per CDR3 protein. Altogether around 900,000 distinct CDR3 sequences are present, approximately 31% being singletons, with the ten largest covering 10% to 15%. This sample comprised cultured CD8+ T cells from PBMCs, obtained from culture after CMV antigen stimulation. Source of these receptors: a human donor in good health (CMV status not recorded). Some clones in this sample may be carry-over from other donors' samples.

This clonotype was observed many times. This rearrangement joins TRBV7-2 to TRBJ2-2, with 9 bases lining up with TRBD1. Germline CDR1 reads SGHTA; CDR2 reads FQGNSA. The CDR3 totals 11 residues. V trimming: 6 bases; J trimming: 15 bases; junction bases outside the gene matches: 5. The DNA for the CDR3 is TGTGCCAGCAGTGGACAGGGGCGGGTGTTTTTT. Translated: CASSGQGRVFF.

The table lists this clonotype with a few counts. This chain links TRBV7-9 with TRBJ2-2; 9 nucleotides match TRBD2. CDR1 is SEHNR, CDR2 FQNEAQ, per germline (reference sequence). V shed 2 bases and J 1 base; nucleotides not matched to a gene: 5. This CDR3 comprises 17 residues. The CDR3 is CASSLLSGGRNTGELFF. The CDR3 DNA follows: TGTGCCAGCAGCTTACTTAGCGGGGGACGGAACACCGGGGAGCTGTTTTTT.

This clonotype was seen ten or more times. CDR3 amino acids: CASTPAGGTYEQYF. DNA for the CDR3: TGTGCCAGCACCCCAGCGGGGGGGACTTACGAGCAGTACTTC. The chain has TRBV12-3 or TRBV12-4 and TRBJ2-7; 10 nucleotides align to TRBD2. This CDR3 is built from 14 residues. V shed 7 bases, J shed 4 bases, and the junction held 7 bases outside the gene matches.

This clonotype has more than one count but fewer than ten. The chain is built from TRBV6-2 or TRBV6-3 and TRBJ2-7; 7 nucleotides match TRBD1. There are 12 residues in the CDR3. Per germline, CDR1 MNHEY and CDR2 SVGEGT. V was pared by 4 bases and J by 6 bases, with 3 bases of the junction left unmatched. CDR3 loop: CASSFTGVEQYV. CDR3 DNA: TGTGCCAGCAGTTTTACAGGGGTCGAGCAGTACGTC.

In this sample, this clonotype turned up many times. The gene calls are TRBV7-2 and TRBJ2-7; TRBD1 matches at 11 bases. Trimming removed 6 bases from V and 4 bases from J; junction bases left unmatched: 8. Germline values: CDR1 SGHTA, CDR2 FQGNSA. The CDR3 runs to 15 residues. CDR3 nucleotides: TGTGCCAGCAGTCTAGGACAGGGGGCGATTTACGAGCAGTACGTC. Translating gives CASSLGQGAIYEQYV.

The genes are TRBV12-3 or TRBV12-4 and TRBJ2-7, with 9 nucleotides matching TRBD1. The CDR3 runs 15 residues. With 8 bases clipped from V and 3 bases from J, the junction kept 11 bases outside the gene matches. CDR3 sequence reads: CASGPRTGELYEQYF. In DNA, the CDR3 is TGTGCCAGCGGCCCCAGGACAGGGGAACTCTACGAGCAGTACTTC.

As regards this clonotype: The junction and the germline gene differ at one end; a read error may be behind it. The J gene is TRBJ2-7, the V gene TRBV6-1, with D possibly matching TRBD2 (5 bases). The CDR3 loop spans 14 amino acids. Looked up from germline, CDR1 is MNHNS and CDR2 is SASEGT. The CDR3 sequence: CAGSYAAGLYEQYF. The CDR3 DNA is TGTGCCGGCAGTTACGCGGCGGGTCTCTACGAGCAGTACTTC.

The CDR3, as DNA: TGTGCCAGCAGCCCCCTTCGGTTTGGGGAGACCCAGTACTTC. The encoded protein is CASSPLRFGETQYF. V and J are TRBV7-9 and TRBJ2-5; D is undetermined. The V gene's germline CDR1 is SEHNR and CDR2 FQNEAQ (reference sequence). This CDR3 has 14 amino acids. The germline V and J ends were trimmed by 5 bases and 5 bases, with 15 bases remaining between them.

The chain recombines TRBV19 with TRBJ2-1; D is ambiguous. CDR3 length equals 16 residues. In germline, CDR1 is LNHDA, CDR2 SQIVND (reference sequence). V dropped 6 bases and J dropped 4 bases, with 19 bases sitting between them. The CDR3 DNA is TGTGCCAGTAGCCTATTGCGTGGGGTTTCGTACAATGAGCAGTTCTTC. Residues: CASSLLRGVSYNEQFF.

This clonotype has ten or more counts. This chain joins TRBV7-2 and TRBJ1-5, with D possibly TRBD1 on 5 matching bases. The ends were cut back, 5 bases at V and 2 bases at J, with 13 bases in the middle. The CDR3 is 15 residues long. The germline V gene encodes CDR1 SGHTA and CDR2 FQGNSA. The CDR3 here is CASSPIVGGNQPQHF. Here the CDR3 DNA reads TGTGCCAGCAGCCCCATTGTAGGGGGCAATCAGCCCCAGCATTTT.

The rearrangement joins TRBV19 to TRBJ1-5, with 7 bases aligning to TRBD1. After removal of 8 bases from V and 2 bases from J, the junction contained 3 bases not matched to a gene. The CDR3 extends over 13 amino acids. Looked up from germline, CDR1 is LNHDA and CDR2 is SQIVND (reference sequence). The CDR3 sequence: CASRTGRNQPQHF. The DNA of the CDR3 is TGTGCCAGTCGGACAGGACGCAATCAGCCCCAGCATTTT.

This clonotype was seen at least ten times. The chain joins TRBV7-6 to TRBJ2-1, with D unclear. This CDR3 region has 12 residues. Germline V CDR1 and CDR2: SGHVS, FNYEAQ. V lost 4 bases and J lost 7, with 8 bases in between. The CDR3 DNA sequence: TGTGCCAGCAGCTCTAAGTGGAATGAGCAGTTCTTC. The encoded protein is CASSSKWNEQFF.

This clonotype appeared a few times. V usage is TRBV20-1 and J usage is TRBJ1-4; possibly TRBD1 for D (6 bases). The CDR3 runs 14 residues. Per germline, CDR1 DFQATT and CDR2 SNEGSKA (reference sequence). The V and J ends lost 3 bases and 7 bases respectively, with 15 bases between them. The CDR3 region has the DNA TGCAGTGCTAGGCCCACAGGGTTGCCTGAAAAACTGTTTTTT. Its protein is CSARPTGLPEKLFF.

CDR3 sequence reads: CASSIDLGEDTQYF. Here the CDR3 DNA reads TGTGCCAGTAGTATAGATCTGGGAGAGGATACGCAGTATTTT. The chain has TRBV19 and TRBJ2-3, with D possibly matching TRBD2 (5 bases). CDR3 length equals 14 residues. The V end lost 0 bases, the J end lost 6 bases, and 10 bases lay between the germline ends. Germline-derived CDR1 and CDR2 are LNHDA and SQIVND (reference sequence).

The sample holds a few counts of this clonotype. V gene TRBV7-3 combines with J gene TRBJ2-2; D is unclear. V was trimmed by 6 bases and J by 5 bases, leaving 10 bases between them. This CDR3 region has 13 residues. Germline lookup yields CDR1 SGHTA and CDR2 FQGTGA. The CDR3 loop is CASSPLLTGELFF. CDR3 nucleotide sequence: TGTGCCAGCAGTCCGCTTTTAACCGGGGAGCTGTTTTTT.

CDR3 sequence: CASSPGPGIYGYTF. CDR3 bases: TGTGCCAGCAGCCCCGGGCCGGGTATTTATGGCTACACCTTC. The chain is built from TRBV6-5 and TRBJ1-2; D ambiguous. Looked up from germline, CDR1 is MNHEY and CDR2 is SVGAGI. There are 14 residues in the CDR3. Trimming left V 6 bases short and J 5 bases short, with 16 bases between.

The chain combines TRBV4-1 with TRBJ2-1; possibly TRBD1 for D (5 bases). Trimming pared 2 bases from V and 4 bases from J, leaving 9 bases between. This CDR3 contains 14 residues. CDR1 MGHRA and CDR2 YSYEKL come from the germline V gene. The CDR3 DNA reads as TGCGCCAGCAGCCAACAAGGGGATTACAATGAGCAGTTCTTC. Its protein product is CASSQQGDYNEQFF.

Details on this clonotype: The junction departs from the called germline gene at one end, perhaps through a read error. The chain has TRBV2 and TRBJ1-5; TRBD1 is a possible D gene (6 bases). The CDR3 extends over 14 amino acids. Looked up from germline, CDR1 is SNHLY and CDR2 is FYNNEI. The CDR3 loop is CASSAGADNRPQHF. The CDR3 DNA is TGTGCCAGCAGTGCGGGGGCAGACAATCGGCCCCAGCATTTT.

The V gene is TRBV6-5, the J gene TRBJ2-3; tentative D call: TRBD2 (6 bases). Trimming took off 7 bases at V and 3 bases at J, with 14 bases between the two ends. Germline loops: CDR1 MNHEY, CDR2 SVGAGI. The CDR3 has 14 residues. The CDR3 loop is CASKEGGPTDTQYF. In nucleotides, the CDR3 is TGTGCCAGCAAGGAGGGCGGGCCGACAGATACGCAGTATTTT.

In this sample, this clonotype turned up a few times. One junction end does not reproduce the germline sequence, and a read error may be involved. This rearrangement joins TRBV6-5 to TRBJ2-7, with 7 bases fitting TRBD1. Germline lookup yields CDR1 MNHEY and CDR2 SVGAGI. The CDR3 has 14 residues. This chain's CDR3 is CASRGTESRYAQYF. The CDR3 bases are TGTGCCAGCAGGGGGACAGAGTCCCGCTACGCGCAGTACTTC.

This clonotype was seen ten or more times. The chain links TRBV12-3 or TRBV12-4 to TRBJ2-3; 9 positions match TRBD1. V lost 5 bases and J lost 3; bases outside the gene matches: 6. This CDR3 region has 15 residues. CDR3 DNA sequence: TGTGCCAGCAGTCAAGGGACAGGGAAGACAGATACGCAGTATTTT. This gives the protein CASSQGTGKTDTQYF.

The rearrangement joins TRBV19 to TRBJ1-2; D unclear. The V and J ends lost 7 bases and 0 bases respectively, with 12 bases between them. The V gene's germline CDR1 is LNHDA and CDR2 SQIVND (reference sequence). This CDR3 has 14 residues. The CDR3 nucleotides read TGTGCCAGTACCTTGGCCGCTTCTAACTATGGCTACACCTTC. The encoded protein is CASTLAASNYGYTF. The full variable domain, in which reference TRBV19 and TRBJ1-2 provide the parts outside the CDR3, is DGGITQSPKYLFRKEGQNVTLSCEQNLNHDAMYWYRQDPGQGLRLIYYSQIVNDFQKGDIAEGYSVSREKKESFPLTVTSAQKNPTAFYLCASTLAASNYGYTFGSGTRLTVV.

This clonotype was observed a handful of times. The chain joins TRBV27 to TRBJ2-3; the match to TRBD2 covers 7 bases. The CDR3 is 15 amino acids. The trim removed 5 bases at V and 4 bases at J, leaving 9 bases unmatched. Germline assignment: CDR1 MNHEY and CDR2 SMNVEV (reference sequence). The chain's CDR3 is CASSAQSGGADTQYF. CDR3 bases: TGTGCCAGCAGTGCCCAATCTGGGGGGGCAGATACGCAGTATTTT.

This clonotype was seen only a few times. The V gene is TRBV11-2, the J gene TRBJ2-1; the D gene is possibly TRBD2 (5 bases). The V end was cut by 4 bases, the J end by 7 bases, with 11 bases between. In germline, CDR1 is SGHAT, CDR2 FQNNGV. The CDR3 sequence is 13 residues long. CDR3 sequence: CASSSGSGNEQFF. The CDR3 DNA reads as TGTGCCAGCAGCTCGGGGAGCGGTAATGAGCAGTTCTTC.

The sample holds a few counts of this clonotype. V is TRBV29-1 and J is TRBJ1-2; unclear D gene. Germline V lookup: CDR1 SQVTM, CDR2 ANQGSEA. Trimming cost V 4 bases and J 2 bases, with 14 bases left between them. The CDR3 loop spans 14 amino acids. In nucleotides, the CDR3 is TGCAGCGTTGCATTAGGGATAATGAACTATGGCTACACCTTC. As protein: CSVALGIMNYGYTF.

The chain recombines TRBV10-3 with TRBJ2-7; either TRBD1 or TRBD2 may fit D (5 bases each). The germline V gene encodes CDR1 ENHRY and CDR2 SYGVKD. This CDR3 spans 11 amino acids. V lost 6 bases to trimming and J lost 6 bases, with 9 bases between them. The CDR3 region is CAISGTGEQYF. The CDR3 bases are TGTGCCATCAGCGGGACGGGCGAGCAGTACTTC.

In its sample, this clonotype was seen a few times. The V gene is TRBV10-3, the J gene TRBJ1-1; D gene ambiguous. V lost 10 bases and J 2 bases, leaving 11 bases between the germline ends. CDR1 ENHRY and CDR2 SYGVKD come from the germline V gene. The CDR3 has 12 amino acids. The CDR3 spells CASMDGNTEAFF. The DNA for the CDR3 is TGTGCCAGCATGGACGGTAACACTGAAGCTTTCTTT.

The chain recombines TRBV28 with TRBJ1-4; D is possibly TRBD1 (6 bases). Germline assignment: CDR1 MDHEN and CDR2 SYDVKM. The CDR3 spans 18 residues. V was pared by 3 bases and J by 3 bases, with 20 bases between. CDR3 region: CASSFGGLPDSSNEKLFF. The DNA of the CDR3 is TGTGCCAGCAGTTTCGGGGGACTACCGGACAGTTCTAATGAAAAACTGTTTTTT.

CDR3 sequence: CASSLDTGDSYEQYF. The CDR3 coding sequence is TGTGCCAGCAGCTTAGACACAGGGGACTCCTACGAGCAGTACTTC. The genes are TRBV11-1 and TRBJ2-7; the match to TRBD1 covers 7 bases. The CDR3 consists of 15 residues. The V segment lost 1 base and the J segment 0 bases; nucleotides outside the gene matches: 3. The germline gives CDR1 SGHAT, CDR2 FQDESV (reference sequence).

The J gene is TRBJ2-1, the V gene TRBV12-5; D remains unclear. CDR3 length equals 14 residues. With 7 bases removed from V and 3 bases from J, the gap between germline ends came to 13 bases. Germline V lookup: CDR1 LGHNT, CDR2 FRNRAP. The CDR3 DNA reads as TGTGCTAGTGTTTTCGCGGATGGCTACAATGAGCAGTTCTTC. The encoded protein is CASVFADGYNEQFF.

The chain recombines TRBV19 with TRBJ1-1; no reliable D call. Germline V gene data show CDR1 as LNHDA and CDR2 as SQIVND (reference sequence). The CDR3 covers 13 residues. The V end was cut by 1 base, the J end by 3 bases, with 6 bases between. The CDR3 is CASSIAVYTEAFF. CDR3 nucleotide sequence: TGTGCCAGTAGTATAGCAGTCTACACTGAAGCTTTCTTT.